This T cell receptor (beta chain) was recovered during a study of T cells in localized non-small cell lung cancer. Profiled with immunoSEQ multiplex PCR; TCRdb holds only in-frame clones, not every one. Counted here are more than 15,000 clones, about 88% occurring once; the ten biggest clones make up under 35%. Study-wide findings and caveats: Sequencing, confined to only one tumor region, leaves heterogeneity possible. Compared with tumor, uninvolved adjacent lung displayed greater T cell clonality, ranking highest overall. Paired adjacent lung recovered a median approximately 57 of the top 100 tumor clones. In the blood, greater T cell density corresponded to longer overall survival.

As to this clone: Its antigen is currently unknown.

This sequence was found in a female donor older than 55 with stage III squamous cell lung carcinoma. The sequenced sample was peripheral blood, obtained before any cancer treatment.

CDR3 bases: TGTGCCAGCAGTGAGGCCGGGACTATCAATTCACCCCTCCACTTT. Its protein is CASSEAGTINSPLHF. J is TRBJ1-6 and V is TRBV6-1; weak D call: TRBD1 (5 bases). Germline assignment: CDR1 MNHNS and CDR2 SASEGT. The ends were cut back, 3 bases at V and 7 bases at J, with 13 bases in the middle. The CDR3 length is 15 residues.